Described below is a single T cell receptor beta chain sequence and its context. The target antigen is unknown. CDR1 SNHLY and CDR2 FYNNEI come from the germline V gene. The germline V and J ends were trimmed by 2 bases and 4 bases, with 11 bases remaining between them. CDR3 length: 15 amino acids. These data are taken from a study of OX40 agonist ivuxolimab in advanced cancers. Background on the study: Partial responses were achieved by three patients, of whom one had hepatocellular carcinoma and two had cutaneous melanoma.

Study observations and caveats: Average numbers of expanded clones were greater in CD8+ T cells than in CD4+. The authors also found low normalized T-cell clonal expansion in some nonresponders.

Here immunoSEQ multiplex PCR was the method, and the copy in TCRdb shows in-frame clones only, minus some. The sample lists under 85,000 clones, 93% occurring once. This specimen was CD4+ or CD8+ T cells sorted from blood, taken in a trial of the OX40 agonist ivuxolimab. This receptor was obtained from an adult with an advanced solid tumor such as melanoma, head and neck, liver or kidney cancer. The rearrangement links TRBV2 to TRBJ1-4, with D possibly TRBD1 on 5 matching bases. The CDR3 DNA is TGTGCCAGCAGTGAACGAGCCGACAGTAATGAAAAACTGTTTTTT. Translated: CASSERADSNEKLFF.